This T cell receptor (beta chain) appears in the sequencing data of a study of T-cell reconstitution after alpha-beta-depleted transplantation in children. Broader study findings: Where some patients showed high TCRbeta diversity at day 60, it came from recipient T cells and thymic progenitors that had survived. In patients about two months after transplant, alpha-beta T cells reportedly arose from several hundred expanded graft clones. T-cell counts and diversity were attributed mostly to newly produced T cells one year after transplant.

CDR1 and CDR2 (germline): DFQATT, SNEGSKA (reference sequence). V shed 0 bases and J 2 bases; nucleotides not matched to a gene: 4. CDR3 length equals 15 residues. Many counts were recorded for this clonotype. Its antigen is as yet unknown. The TCRbeta library incorporated unique molecular identifiers. TCRdb recomputed calls from the PCR reads with MiXCR, one row per CDR3 protein. Among about 440,000 distinct CDR3 sequences listed, over 40% were seen once. The chain carries TRBV20-1 and TRBJ2-1, with 7 bases identical to TRBD2. This receptor was identified in a girl aged 2-10 years with aplastic anemia, due to receive a stem cell transplant. The input for sequencing was PBMCs, taken before TCRalphabeta/CD19-depleted stem cell transplant. Here the CDR3 reads CSARDRGRAYNEQFF. CDR3 coding DNA: TGCAGTGCTAGAGACCGGGGGAGGGCCTACAATGAGCAGTTCTTC.